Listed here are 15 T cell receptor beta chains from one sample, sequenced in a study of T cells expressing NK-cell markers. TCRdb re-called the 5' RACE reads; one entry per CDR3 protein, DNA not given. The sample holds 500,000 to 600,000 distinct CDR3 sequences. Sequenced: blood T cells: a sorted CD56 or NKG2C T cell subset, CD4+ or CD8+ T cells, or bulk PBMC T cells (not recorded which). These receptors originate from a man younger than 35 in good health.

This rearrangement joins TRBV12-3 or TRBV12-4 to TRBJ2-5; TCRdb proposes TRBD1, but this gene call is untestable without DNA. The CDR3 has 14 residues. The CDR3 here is CASTPGQGSETQYF.

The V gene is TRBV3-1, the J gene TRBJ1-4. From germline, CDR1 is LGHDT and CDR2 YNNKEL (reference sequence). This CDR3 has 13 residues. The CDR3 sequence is CASSQVANEKLFF.

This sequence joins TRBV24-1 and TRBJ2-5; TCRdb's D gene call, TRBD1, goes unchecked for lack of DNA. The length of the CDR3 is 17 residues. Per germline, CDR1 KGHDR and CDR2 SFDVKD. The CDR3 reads CATSDWKAGTRRETQYF.

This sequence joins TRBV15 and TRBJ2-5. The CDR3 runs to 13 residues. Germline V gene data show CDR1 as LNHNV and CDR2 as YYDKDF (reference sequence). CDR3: CATSRTGKETQYF. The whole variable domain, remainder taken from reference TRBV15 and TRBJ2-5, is DAMVIQNPRYQVTQFGKPVTLSCSQTLNHNVMYWYQQKSSQAPKLLFHYYDKDFNNEADTPDNFQSRRPNTSFCFLDIRSPGLGDTAMYLCATSRTGKETQYFGPGTRLLVL.

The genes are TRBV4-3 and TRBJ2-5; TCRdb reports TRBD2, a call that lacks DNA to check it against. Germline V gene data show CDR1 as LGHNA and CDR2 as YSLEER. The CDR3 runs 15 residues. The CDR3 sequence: CASSQGSSPQETQYF.

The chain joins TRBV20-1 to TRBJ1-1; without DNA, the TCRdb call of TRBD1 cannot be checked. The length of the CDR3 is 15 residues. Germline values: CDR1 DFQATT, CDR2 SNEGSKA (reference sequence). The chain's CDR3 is CSASPTGQLNTEAFF.

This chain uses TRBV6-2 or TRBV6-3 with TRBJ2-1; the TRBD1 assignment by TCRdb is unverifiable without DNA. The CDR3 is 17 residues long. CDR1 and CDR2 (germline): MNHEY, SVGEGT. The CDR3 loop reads CASSRYRGASSYNEQFF.

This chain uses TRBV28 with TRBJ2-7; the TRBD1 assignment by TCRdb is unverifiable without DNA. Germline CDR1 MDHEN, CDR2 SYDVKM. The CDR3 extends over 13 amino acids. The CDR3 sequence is CASSLGAPYEQYF. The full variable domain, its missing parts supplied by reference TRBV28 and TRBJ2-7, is DVKVTQSSRYLVKRTGEKVFLECVQDMDHENMFWYRQDPGLGLRLIYFSYDVKMKEKGDIPEGYSVSREKKERFSLILESASTNQTSMYLCASSLGAPYEQYFGPGTRLTVT.

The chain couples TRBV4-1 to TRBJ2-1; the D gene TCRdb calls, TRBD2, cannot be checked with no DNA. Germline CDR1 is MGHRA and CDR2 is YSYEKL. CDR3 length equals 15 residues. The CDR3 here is CASSQGGRILNEQFF.

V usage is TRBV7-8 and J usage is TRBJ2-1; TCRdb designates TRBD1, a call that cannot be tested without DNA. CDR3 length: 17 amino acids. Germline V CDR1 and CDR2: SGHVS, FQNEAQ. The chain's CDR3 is CASSPSGATPGGNEQFF.

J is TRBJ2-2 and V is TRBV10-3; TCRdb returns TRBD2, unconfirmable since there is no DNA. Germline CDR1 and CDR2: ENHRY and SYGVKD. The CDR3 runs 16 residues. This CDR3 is CAISDRLGGAPGELFF.

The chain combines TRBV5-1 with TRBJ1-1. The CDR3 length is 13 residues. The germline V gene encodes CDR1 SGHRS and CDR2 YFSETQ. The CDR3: CASSLALGSYAFF.

The CDR3 loop reads CASSLGGDFYEQYF. The V and J genes are TRBV12-3 or TRBV12-4 and TRBJ2-7. This CDR3 spans 14 amino acids.

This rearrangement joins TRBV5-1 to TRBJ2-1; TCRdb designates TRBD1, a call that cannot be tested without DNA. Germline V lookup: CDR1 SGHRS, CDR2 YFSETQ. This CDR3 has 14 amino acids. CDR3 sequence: CASSVGQGYNEQFF.

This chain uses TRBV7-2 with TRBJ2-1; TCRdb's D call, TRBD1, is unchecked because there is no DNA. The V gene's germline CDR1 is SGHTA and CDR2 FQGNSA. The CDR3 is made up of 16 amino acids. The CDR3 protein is CASSLAGQGVDNEQFF.